This T cell receptor beta chain was obtained from a study of vaccination effects on CD4 cells after COVID-19. Turning to this clone: Its antigen remains unidentified.

The germline V and J ends were trimmed by 2 bases and 4 bases, with 15 bases remaining between them. Per germline, CDR1 MNHNY and CDR2 SVGAGI (reference sequence). This CDR3 is built from 16 residues. The culture ran for 10 days before CD4+ T cells were isolated. Every participant took two doses of the BNT162b2 or mRNA-1273 vaccine. Nucleocapsid antibodies stayed negative before and after vaccination, showing no earlier SARS-CoV-2 infection. Both day 3 and day 7 saw half the medium replaced with IL-2 medium. The study, taken as a whole, reports: In the study, convalescent patients were few, and early post-infection timepoints were absent.

The table came from immunoSEQ multiplex PCR; TCRdb's copy has only in-frame clones and leaves some out. The sample lists tens of thousands of clones; over 70% were seen once. This specimen consisted of CD4+ T cells from PBMCs cultured without peptide, obtained after COVID-19 vaccination. The sequence was obtained from a human donor who received a COVID-19 vaccine. V and J are TRBV6-6 and TRBJ1-3; weak D call: TRBD1 (5 bases). CDR3 nucleotides: TGTGCCAGCAGTTACGGGGGGACCAGGGAAGGAAACACCATATATTTT. It codes for CASSYGGTREGNTIYF.